Each of the 32 T cell receptor beta chains below was sequenced from the same sample in a study of monozygotic twins with cystic fibrosis. Profiling relied on immunoSEQ multiplex PCR, and the TCRdb table lists in-frame clones only, not all of them. The table includes roughly 14,000 clones, about 98% detected once. Material for sequencing was blood. These receptors were obtained from a girl aged 2-9 years with cystic fibrosis.

The V and J genes are TRBV30 and TRBJ1-2; D is uncertain. The ends were cut back, 0 bases at V and 4 bases at J, with 12 bases in the middle. The CDR3 consists of 14 residues. CDR1 GTSNPN and CDR2 SVGIG come from the germline V gene (reference sequence). CDR3 protein: CAWSVKERLYGYTF. In DNA form, the CDR3 reads TGTGCCTGGAGTGTAAAAGAGAGACTCTATGGCTACACCTTC.

The chain carries TRBV2 and TRBJ1-2; D not certain. This CDR3 region has 12 residues. Trimming pared 8 bases from V and 3 bases from J, leaving 10 bases between. CDR1 SNHLY and CDR2 FYNNEI come from the germline V gene. The DNA for the CDR3 is TGTGCCAGCGAAAAACCAGACTATGGCTACACCTTC. Residues: CASEKPDYGYTF.

The chain carries TRBV4-2 and TRBJ2-7; 11 nucleotides agree with TRBD2. V trimming: 4 bases; J trimming: 5 bases; junction bases outside the gene matches: 7. Germline V CDR1 and CDR2: LGHNA, YNFKEQ. The CDR3 is 15 amino acids. The CDR3 loop is CASSRTSGSIDEQYF. The CDR3 DNA sequence: TGTGCCAGCAGCCGAACTAGCGGGAGTATCGACGAGCAGTACTTC.

This chain links TRBV2 with TRBJ2-3; no definite D call. The CDR3 is made up of 16 amino acids. Germline V gene data show CDR1 as SNHLY and CDR2 as FYNNEI. V lost 4 bases, J lost 0 bases, and 14 bases lay in between. The CDR3 region is CASSVSRATSTDTQYF. The CDR3 bases are TGTGCCAGCAGTGTTTCCAGAGCGACTAGCACAGATACGCAGTATTTT.

The DNA for the CDR3 is TGTGCCAGCAGGACGGGACAGGGGAACACTGAAGCTTTCTTT. It codes for CASRTGQGNTEAFF. The chain couples TRBV6-6 to TRBJ1-1; the match to TRBD1 covers 9 bases. The length of the CDR3 is 14 residues. Germline values: CDR1 MNHNY, CDR2 SVGAGI (reference sequence). V was clipped by 6 bases and J by 1 base; unmatched bases: 3.

This clone occurred once. The rearrangement joins TRBV2 to TRBJ1-1; no firm D call. V gave up 5 bases and J gave up 3 bases, with 4 bases separating them. Germline V gene data show CDR1 as SNHLY and CDR2 as FYNNEI. This CDR3 region has 11 residues. For the CDR3, the DNA is TGTGCCAGCAGTTCCTACACTGAAGCTTTCTTT. Protein sequence: CASSSYTEAFF.

The chain employs TRBV5-1 and TRBJ1-2; 8 bases align to TRBD1. The J segment lost 8 bases and the V segment lost 3 bases, leaving 15 bases of the junction unmatched. The CDR3 runs 16 residues. Per the germline V gene, CDR1 is SGHRS and CDR2 is YFSETQ. CDR3 DNA sequence: TGCGCCAGCAGCTCCCTCGACGGACAGGGCGTCAAGGGCTACACCTTC. Encoded protein: CASSSLDGQGVKGYTF. The variable domain in full, completed from reference TRBV5-1 and TRBJ1-2, reads KAGVTQTPRYLIKTRGQQVTLSCSPISGHRSVSWYQQTPGQGLQFLFEYFSETQRNKGNFPGRFSGRQFSNSRSEMNVSTLELGDSALYLCASSSLDGQGVKGYTFGSGTRLTVV.

The chain couples TRBV4-1 to TRBJ2-1; 8 positions agree with TRBD1. CDR1 and CDR2 from the germline V gene are MGHRA and YSYEKL. The CDR3 is 17 residues long. V lost 0 bases, J lost 6 bases, and 10 bases stayed unmatched. The DNA of the CDR3 is TGCGCCAGCAGCCAAGAGACTCCAGGGGGCGATCGCAATGAGCAGTTCTTC. This translates into CASSQETPGGDRNEQFF.

V gene TRBV12-5 combines with J gene TRBJ2-2; 8 bases are a match to TRBD2. The CDR3 contains 16 residues. V dropped 6 bases and J dropped 2; count of bases not matched to a gene: 8. Germline assignment: CDR1 LGHNT and CDR2 FRNRAP. The CDR3 nucleotides are TGTGCTAGTGGGGAAACTAGCGGCCTAAACACCGGGGAGCTGTTTTTT. It translates to CASGETSGLNTGELFF.

The table lists this clone with a count of one. The gene calls are TRBV28 and TRBJ2-5; D may be TRBD1 or TRBD2 (5 bases each). CDR3 size: 15 residues. Germline CDR1 MDHEN, CDR2 SYDVKM. V lost 7 bases and J 7 bases, leaving 22 bases between the germline ends. The CDR3 nucleotides read TGTGCCAGCAATACCGGGACCGTACTACCTCGGACCCAGTACTTC. Residues: CASNTGTVLPRTQYF.

The chain employs TRBV5-6 and TRBJ2-3; no clear D gene. Trimming cost V 4 bases and J 4 bases, with 19 bases left between them. The CDR3 covers 16 residues. CDR1 and CDR2 (germline): SGHDT, YYEEEE. CDR3 bases: TGTGCCAGCAGCGTCCAGGATCCCATACGCCCAGATACGCAGTATTTT. Protein sequence: CASSVQDPIRPDTQYF.

V and J are TRBV6-6 and TRBJ1-4, with a weak D call TRBD1 (6 bases). CDR1 MNHNY and CDR2 SVGAGI come from the germline V gene (reference sequence). CDR3 length: 15 amino acids. Trimming stripped 6 bases from V and 7 bases from J, with 18 bases between. As DNA, the CDR3 is TGTGCCAGCAGCCGCGCCCACCGAGGGGGTGAAAAACTGTTTTTT. Protein product: CASSRAHRGGEKLFF.

The sample holds one count of this clone. The CDR3 coding sequence is TGCGCCAGCAGCCAAGAGAGCACCGGGCCCCTCTACGAGCAGTACTTC. It codes for CASSQESTGPLYEQYF. The gene calls are TRBV4-3 and TRBJ2-7, with D hard to call. The germline V gene has CDR1 LGHNA and CDR2 YSLEER. The CDR3 consists of 16 residues. V lost 0 bases to trimming and J lost 3 bases, with 15 bases between them.

J is TRBJ2-7 and V is TRBV18; 8 nucleotides match TRBD2. Germline trimming cut 3 bases from V and 5 bases from J; bases unmatched to any gene: 21. Germline V CDR1 and CDR2: KGHSH, LQKENI. The length of the CDR3 is 19 residues. CDR3 DNA sequence: TGTGCCAGCTCACCTTCTTGGTTTGGGACTAGGCTTGCGTTCCACGAGCAGTACTTC. It yields the protein CASSPSWFGTRLAFHEQYF.

The CDR3: CASSSNRGPSDEQYF. The CDR3 DNA reads TGTGCCAGCAGCTCGAACAGGGGGCCTTCCGACGAGCAGTACTTC. The chain carries TRBV5-5 and TRBJ2-7; 9 bases align to TRBD1. The CDR3 consists of 15 residues. Looked up from germline, CDR1 is SGHKS and CDR2 is YYEKEE (reference sequence). With V trimmed by 3 bases and J by 5 bases, 9 bases remained unmatched.

About this clone: Other DNA sequences in this sample translate to the same CDR3. The rearrangement joins TRBV5-6 to TRBJ2-7; 8 bases agree with TRBD2. The CDR3 length is 14 residues. Germline CDR1 and CDR2: SGHDT and YYEEEE. Trimming at V came to 2 bases and at J to 3 bases, leaving 4 bases not matched to a gene. The CDR3 sequence: CASSFPGLGYEQYF. The DNA of the CDR3 is TGTGCCAGCAGCTTTCCGGGACTAGGCTACGAGCAGTACTTC.

J is TRBJ1-2 and V is TRBV2; 7 nucleotides align to TRBD1. V lost 3 bases and J lost 8; bases outside the gene matches: 12. Germline V gene data show CDR1 as SNHLY and CDR2 as FYNNEI. This CDR3 has 15 residues. The chain's CDR3 is CASSDDRASMRGYTF. DNA for the CDR3: TGTGCCAGCAGTGATGACAGGGCCTCCATGAGGGGCTACACCTTC.

The CDR3: CASSSLGQVVDEQYF. Here the CDR3 DNA reads TGTGCCAGCAGCTCCCTGGGACAGGTGGTTGACGAGCAGTACTTC. The chain combines TRBV7-9 with TRBJ2-7, with 8 bases aligning to TRBD1. Per the germline V gene, CDR1 is SEHNR and CDR2 is FQNEAQ (reference sequence). V shed 4 bases, J shed 5 bases, and the junction held 10 bases outside the gene matches. This CDR3 has 15 residues.

The chain recombines TRBV5-1 with TRBJ2-7; TRBD1 or TRBD2 may be the D gene (6 bases each). The ends were cut back, 2 bases at V and 2 bases at J, with 8 bases in the middle. This CDR3 has 13 residues. Germline V gene lookup returns CDR1 SGHRS and CDR2 YFSETQ. CDR3 nucleotide sequence: TGCGCCAGCAGCTTCGGGGGCCCCTACGAGCAGTACTTC. Amino acid sequence: CASSFGGPYEQYF.

Only a few counts were recorded for this clone. This chain connects TRBV19 to TRBJ1-5, with D tentatively TRBD1 (5 bases). V lost 3 bases, J lost 1 base, and 13 bases lay in between. This CDR3 has 16 residues. Per the germline V gene, CDR1 is LNHDA and CDR2 is SQIVND (reference sequence). Here the CDR3 reads CASSIPGGRSNQPQHF. The CDR3 DNA follows: TGTGCCAGTAGTATTCCCGGGGGAAGGAGCAATCAGCCCCAGCATTTT.

The chain uses TRBV29-1 and TRBJ1-1; D ambiguous. This CDR3 has 15 amino acids. CDR1 is SQVTM and CDR2 is ANQGSEA in the germline V gene. Trimming removed 0 bases at V and 10 bases at J, with 21 bases between. CDR3 in amino acids: CSVEDLPANPGGAFF. CDR3 bases: TGCAGCGTTGAAGATCTGCCAGCCAACCCCGGTGGAGCTTTCTTT.

This chain uses TRBV29-1 with TRBJ2-7; D possibly matches TRBD1 or TRBD2 (7 bases each). Deletions cut 6 bases from V and 0 bases from J, with 15 bases between. Looked up from germline, CDR1 is SQVTM and CDR2 is ANQGSEA. The CDR3 loop spans 14 amino acids. CDR3 DNA sequence: TGCAGCGTGGCGGGGGACAGTAACTCCTACGAGCAGTACTTC. Protein: CSVAGDSNSYEQYF.

This clone appeared a single time. This chain uses TRBV30 with TRBJ2-1; 8 bases fit TRBD1. V trimming: 1 base; J trimming: 1 base; junction bases outside the gene matches: 9. This CDR3 region has 17 residues. The germline CDR1 and CDR2 sequences are GTSNPN and SVGIG (reference sequence). Written as DNA, the CDR3 is TGTGCCTGGAGTGGATACCAACAGGGGGGTTCCTACAATGAGCAGTTCTTC. It is translated as CAWSGYQQGGSYNEQFF.

The chain joins TRBV5-1 to TRBJ1-5, with D perhaps TRBD1 (5 bases). This CDR3 comprises 15 residues. Between the trimmed V and J ends, which lost 7 bases and 0 bases, there was a span of 14 bases. Germline CDR1 reads SGHRS; CDR2 reads YFSETQ. The CDR3 nucleotides are TGCGCCAGCGCGGACAACCCTTATAGCAATCAGCCCCAGCATTTT. It codes for CASADNPYSNQPQHF.

The V call is TRBV4-1, the J call TRBJ1-2, with D unclear. Germline CDR1 MGHRA, CDR2 YSYEKL. This CDR3 has 15 residues. V was pared by 3 bases and J by 0 bases, with 11 bases between. The CDR3: CASSHAISANYGYTF. The DNA of the CDR3 is TGCGCCAGCAGCCATGCTATTTCCGCTAACTATGGCTACACCTTC.

This sequence joins TRBV5-5 and TRBJ1-5; D might be TRBD1 (6 bases). Trimming left V 0 bases short and J 7 bases short, with 20 bases between. Looked up from germline, CDR1 is SGHKS and CDR2 is YYEKEE (reference sequence). This CDR3 is built from 17 residues. The CDR3 DNA is TGTGCCAGCAGCTTGGAGGGGCTAGGGGGGTCCTGGCAGCCCCAGCATTTT. Its translation: CASSLEGLGGSWQPQHF.

The V call is TRBV6-5, the J call TRBJ1-2; the match to TRBD1 covers 8 bases. Trimming cost V 5 bases and J 4 bases; bases outside gene matches: 6. The CDR3 runs 14 residues. The germline CDR1 and CDR2 sequences are MNHEY and SVGAGI. CDR3 amino acids: CASSPGGLGYGYTF. The CDR3 bases are TGTGCCAGCAGTCCAGGGGGCCTTGGCTATGGCTACACCTTC.

CDR3 sequence: CASSQDRSSYEQYF. The CDR3 DNA sequence: TGCGCCAGCAGCCAGGACAGGAGCTCCTACGAGCAGTACTTC. J is TRBJ2-7 and V is TRBV5-1, with 7 nucleotides matching TRBD1. The germline gives CDR1 SGHRS, CDR2 YFSETQ. The V and J ends lost 4 bases and 0 bases, in that order; junction bases with no gene match: 4. This CDR3 is built from 14 residues.

The chain has TRBV27 and TRBJ2-5; D is possibly TRBD1 or TRBD2 (5 bases each). Germline CDR1 is MNHEY and CDR2 is SMNVEV (reference sequence). V lost 3 bases and J lost 2, with 7 bases in between. This CDR3 contains 13 residues. DNA of the CDR3: TGTGCCAGCAGTTTGAGGGGACAAGAGACCCAGTACTTC. Protein: CASSLRGQETQYF.

The chain has TRBV19 and TRBJ2-1; 13 nucleotides agree with TRBD2. From germline, CDR1 is LNHDA and CDR2 SQIVND (reference sequence). The CDR3 spans 18 residues. V lost 3 bases to trimming and J lost 7 bases; unmatched junction nucleotides: 12. CDR3 sequence: CASSIPRLLAGGLNEQFF. Here the CDR3 DNA reads TGTGCCAGTAGTATCCCCAGATTACTAGCGGGAGGGCTGAATGAGCAGTTCTTC.

This sequence joins TRBV7-2 and TRBJ2-7, with D perhaps TRBD2 (5 bases). This CDR3 contains 14 residues. Trimming took off 1 base at V and 4 bases at J, with 11 bases between the two ends. Germline CDR1 is SGHTA and CDR2 is FQGNSA. CDR3 bases: TGTGCCAGCAGCTTAGGTTCCGGGATTTACGAGCAGTACTTC. Amino acids: CASSLGSGIYEQYF.

J is TRBJ2-7 and V is TRBV29-1; D possibly corresponds to TRBD2 (5 bases). V lost 4 bases and J 5 bases, leaving 9 bases between the germline ends. The CDR3 has 11 amino acids. Germline values: CDR1 SQVTM, CDR2 ANQGSEA. CDR3 protein: CSVGRVHEQYF. The CDR3 DNA is TGCAGCGTTGGGCGGGTCCACGAGCAGTACTTC.